Included here is one T cell receptor beta chain sequence, with context. Its antigen is unknown. Libraries were prepared by immunoSEQ multiplex PCR; TCRdb keeps only in-frame clonotypes and omits some of them. Among roughly 2,300,000 clones listed, around 90% were seen once. These data are taken from a study of shared clonotypes between healthy human individuals. The study's findings and limits: A few donors shared around 5.2% of their naive CD4 clonotypes. The study generally estimated greater richness for naive than memory subsets. The rarefaction results pointed to incomplete sorted-subset sequencing despite large depth.

Per germline, CDR1 KGHSH and CDR2 LQKENI. Trimming removed 2 bases from V and 0 bases from J, with 17 bases in between. This CDR3 spans 18 amino acids. Study donors comprised healthy, HIV-negative adults devoid of recent acute infection or vaccination. Sequenced: naive CD4+ T cells from PBMCs. Stated subset: CD45RA+ positively selected. V is TRBV18 and J is TRBJ2-4; D not resolved. The receptor was derived from a man aged 18 to 29 in good health. Some clones in this sample may be carry-over from other donors' samples. The CDR3 loop is CASSPDRQDVLAKNIQYF. In nucleotides, the CDR3 is TGTGCCAGCTCACCAGATCGGCAGGACGTACTAGCCAAAAACATTCAGTACTTC. The entire variable domain, with the rest obtained from reference TRBV18 and TRBJ2-4, is as follows: NAGVMQNPRHLVRRRGQEARLRCSPMKGHSHVYWYRQLPEEGLKFMVYLQKENIIDESGMPKERFSAEFPKEGPSILRIQQVVRGDSAAYFCASSPDRQDVLAKNIQYFGAGTRLSVL.